This T cell receptor beta chain was captured by sequencing in a study of OX40 agonist ivuxolimab in advanced cancers. Study in general: Patients in the trial were receiving intravenous ivuxolimab every 2 weeks, at doses of 0.01 to 10 mg/kg. Three patients, one with hepatocellular carcinoma and two with cutaneous melanoma, responded partially.

The table came from immunoSEQ multiplex PCR; TCRdb's copy has only in-frame clones and leaves some out. Here the sample spans roughly 64,000 clones, approximately 84% being singletons. Germline V gives CDR1 KGHSH, CDR2 LQKENI. V lost 5 bases, J lost 0 bases, and 9 bases stayed unmatched. This CDR3 region has 16 residues. The sample in question was CD4+ or CD8+ T cells sorted from blood, obtained in a trial of the OX40 agonist ivuxolimab. J is TRBJ1-1 and V is TRBV18; 7 bases are a match to TRBD1. This receptor was taken from an adult with an advanced solid tumor such as melanoma, head and neck, liver or kidney cancer. The CDR3 sequence is CASSYGQAFMNTEAFF. As DNA, the CDR3 is TGTGCCAGCTCATATGGACAGGCATTCATGAACACTGAAGCTTTCTTT.